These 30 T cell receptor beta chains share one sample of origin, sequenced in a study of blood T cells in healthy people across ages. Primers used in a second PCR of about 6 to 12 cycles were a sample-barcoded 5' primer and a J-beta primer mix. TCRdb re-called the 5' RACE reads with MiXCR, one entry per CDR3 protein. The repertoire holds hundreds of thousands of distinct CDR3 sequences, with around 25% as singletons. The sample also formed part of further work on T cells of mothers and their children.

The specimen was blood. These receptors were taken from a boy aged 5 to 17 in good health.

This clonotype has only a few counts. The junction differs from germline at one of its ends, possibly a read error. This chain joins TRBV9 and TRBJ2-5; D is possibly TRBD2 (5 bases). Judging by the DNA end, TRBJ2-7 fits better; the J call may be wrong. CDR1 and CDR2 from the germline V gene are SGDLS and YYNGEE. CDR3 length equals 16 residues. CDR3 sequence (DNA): TGTGCCAGCAGCGTAGGTGCGGGTCCTAGCTCCCACGAGCAGTACTTC. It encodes CASSVGAGPSSHEQYF.

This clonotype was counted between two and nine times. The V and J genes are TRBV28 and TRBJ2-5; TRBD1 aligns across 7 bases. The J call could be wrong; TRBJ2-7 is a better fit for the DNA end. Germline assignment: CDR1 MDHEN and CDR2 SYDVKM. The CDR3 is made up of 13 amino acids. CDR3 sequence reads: CASSQGTAYEQYF. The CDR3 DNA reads TGTGCCAGCAGCCAGGGGACAGCCTACGAGCAGTACTTC.

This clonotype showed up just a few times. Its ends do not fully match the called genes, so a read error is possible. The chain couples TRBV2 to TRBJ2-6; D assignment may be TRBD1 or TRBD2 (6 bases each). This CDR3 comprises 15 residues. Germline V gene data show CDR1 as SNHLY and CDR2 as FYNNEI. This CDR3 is CASRTGTPGASVLTF. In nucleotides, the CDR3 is TGTGCCAGCAGAACCGGGACGCCGGGGGCCAGCGTCCTGACTTTC.

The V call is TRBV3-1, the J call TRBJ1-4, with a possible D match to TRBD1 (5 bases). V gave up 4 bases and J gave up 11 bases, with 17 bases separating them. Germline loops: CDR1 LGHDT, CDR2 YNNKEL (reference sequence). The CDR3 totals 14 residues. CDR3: CASSPNWGPEKLFF. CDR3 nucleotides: TGTGCCAGCAGCCCCAATTGGGGACCCGAGAAACTGTTTTTT.

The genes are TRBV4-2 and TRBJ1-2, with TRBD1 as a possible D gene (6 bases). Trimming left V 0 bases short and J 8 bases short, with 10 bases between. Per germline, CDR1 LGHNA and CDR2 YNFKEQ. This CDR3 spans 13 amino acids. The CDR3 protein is CASSQEGAQGYTF. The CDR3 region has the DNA TGTGCCAGCAGCCAAGAGGGGGCCCAAGGCTACACCTTC.

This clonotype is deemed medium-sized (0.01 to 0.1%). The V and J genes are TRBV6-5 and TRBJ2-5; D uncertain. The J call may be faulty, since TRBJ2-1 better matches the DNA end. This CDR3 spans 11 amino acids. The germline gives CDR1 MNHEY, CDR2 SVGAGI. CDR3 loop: CASSYGGEQFF. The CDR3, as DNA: TGTGCCAGCAGCTATGGTGGTGAGCAGTTCTTC.

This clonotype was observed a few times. CDR3: CASSRTGLAKNIQYF. The CDR3 coding sequence is TGCGCCAGCAGTAGGACAGGTTTAGCCAAAAACATTCAGTACTTC. V gene TRBV5-1 combines with J gene TRBJ2-4; the match to TRBD1 covers 7 bases. This CDR3 spans 15 amino acids. Trimming took 5 bases from V and 0 from J; bases not matched to a gene: 5. Germline V gene sequence: CDR1 SGHRS, CDR2 YFSETQ.

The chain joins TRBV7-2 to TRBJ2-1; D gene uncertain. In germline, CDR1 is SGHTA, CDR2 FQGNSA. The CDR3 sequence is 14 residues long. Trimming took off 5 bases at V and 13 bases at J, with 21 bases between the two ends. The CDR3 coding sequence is TGTGCCAGCAGCATGACCATAACCCAAATTGGACAGTTCTTC. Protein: CASSMTITQIGQFF. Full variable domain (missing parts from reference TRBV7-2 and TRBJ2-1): GAGVSQSPSNKVTEKGKDVELRCDPISGHTALYWYRQSLGQGLEFLIYFQGNSAPDKSGLPSDRFSAERTGGSVSTLTIQRTQQEDSAVYLCASSMTITQIGQFFGPGTRLTVL.

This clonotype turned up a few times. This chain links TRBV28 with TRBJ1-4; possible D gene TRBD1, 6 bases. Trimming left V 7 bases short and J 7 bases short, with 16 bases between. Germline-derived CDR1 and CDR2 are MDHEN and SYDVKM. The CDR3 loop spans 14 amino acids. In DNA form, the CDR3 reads TGTGCCAGCATAAGGGCAGGGGCGAGTGAAAAACTGTTTTTT. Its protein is CASIRAGASEKLFF.

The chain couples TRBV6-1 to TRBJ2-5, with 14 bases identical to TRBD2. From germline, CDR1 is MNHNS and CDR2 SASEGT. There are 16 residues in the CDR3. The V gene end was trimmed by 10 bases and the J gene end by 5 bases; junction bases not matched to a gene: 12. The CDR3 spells CATFETSGRVEETQYF. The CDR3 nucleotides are TGTGCCACCTTCGAGACTAGCGGGAGGGTCGAGGAGACCCAGTACTTC.

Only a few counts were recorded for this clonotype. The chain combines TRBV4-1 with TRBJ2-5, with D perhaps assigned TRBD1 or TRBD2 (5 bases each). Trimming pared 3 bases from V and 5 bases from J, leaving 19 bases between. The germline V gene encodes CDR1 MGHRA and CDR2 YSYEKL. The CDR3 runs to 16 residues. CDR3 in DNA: TGCGCCAGCAGCCAGAGGGGCCAAGGCAGCAGGGAGACCCAGTACTTC. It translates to CASSQRGQGSRETQYF.

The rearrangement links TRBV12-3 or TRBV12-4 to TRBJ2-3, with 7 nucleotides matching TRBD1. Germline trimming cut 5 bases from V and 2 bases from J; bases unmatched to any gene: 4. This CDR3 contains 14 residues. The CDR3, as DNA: TGTGCCAGCAGTAGGGGGCACCCCACAGATACGCAGTATTTT. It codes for CASSRGHPTDTQYF.

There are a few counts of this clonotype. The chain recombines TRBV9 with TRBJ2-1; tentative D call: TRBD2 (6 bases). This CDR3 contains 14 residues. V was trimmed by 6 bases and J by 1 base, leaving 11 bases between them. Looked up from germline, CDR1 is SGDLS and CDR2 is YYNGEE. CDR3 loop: CASTQTSSYNEQFF. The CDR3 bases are TGTGCCAGCACGCAGACTAGTTCCTACAATGAGCAGTTCTTC.

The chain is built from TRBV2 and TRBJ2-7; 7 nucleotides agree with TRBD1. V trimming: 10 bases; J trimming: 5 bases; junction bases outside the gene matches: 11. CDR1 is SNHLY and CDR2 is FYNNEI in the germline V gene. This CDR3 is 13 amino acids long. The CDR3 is CATAPTGVDEQYF. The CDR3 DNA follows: TGTGCCACCGCCCCTACAGGGGTGGACGAGCAGTACTTC.

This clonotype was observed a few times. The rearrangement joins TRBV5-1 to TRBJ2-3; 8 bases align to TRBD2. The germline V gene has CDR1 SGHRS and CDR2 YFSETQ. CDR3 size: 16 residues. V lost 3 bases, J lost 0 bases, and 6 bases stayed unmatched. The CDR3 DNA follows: TGCGCCAGCAGCTGGAGAGGGACTAGGAGCACAGATACGCAGTATTTT. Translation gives CASSWRGTRSTDTQYF.

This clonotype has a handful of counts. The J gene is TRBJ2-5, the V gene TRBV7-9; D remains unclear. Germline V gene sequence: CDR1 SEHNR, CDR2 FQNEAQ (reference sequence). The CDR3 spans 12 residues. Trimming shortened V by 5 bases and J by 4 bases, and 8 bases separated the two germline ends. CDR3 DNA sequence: TGTGCCAGCAGCCCATTTGCAGAGACCCAGTACTTC. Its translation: CASSPFAETQYF.

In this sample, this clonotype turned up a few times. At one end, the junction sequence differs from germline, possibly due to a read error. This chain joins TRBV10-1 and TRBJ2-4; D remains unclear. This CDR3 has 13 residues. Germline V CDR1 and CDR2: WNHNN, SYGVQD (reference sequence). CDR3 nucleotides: TGTGCCAGCAGCCGGGCCCCTGGCAACATTCAGTACTTC. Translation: CASSRAPGNIQYF.

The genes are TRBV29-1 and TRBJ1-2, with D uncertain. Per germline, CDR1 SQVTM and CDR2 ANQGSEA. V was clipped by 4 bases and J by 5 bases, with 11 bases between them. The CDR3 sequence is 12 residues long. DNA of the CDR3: TGCAGCGTTGTTCACGGGGAATATGGCTACACCTTC. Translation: CSVVHGEYGYTF.

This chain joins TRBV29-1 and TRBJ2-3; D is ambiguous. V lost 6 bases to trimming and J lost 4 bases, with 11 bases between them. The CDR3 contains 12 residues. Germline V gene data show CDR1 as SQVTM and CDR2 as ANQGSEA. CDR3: CSVPPVADTQYF. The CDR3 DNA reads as TGCAGCGTCCCTCCCGTCGCAGATACGCAGTATTTT.

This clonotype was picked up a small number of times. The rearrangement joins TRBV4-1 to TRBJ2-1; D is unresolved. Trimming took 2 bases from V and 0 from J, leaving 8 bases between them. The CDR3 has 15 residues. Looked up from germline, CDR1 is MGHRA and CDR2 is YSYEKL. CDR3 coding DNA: TGCGCCAGCAGCCAAACCTCGAGCTCCTACAATGAGCAGTTCTTC. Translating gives CASSQTSSSYNEQFF.

CDR3 in amino acids: CSVELERESLDTQYF. The CDR3 region has the DNA TGCAGCGTTGAATTGGAGCGGGAGTCATTAGATACGCAGTATTTT. This rearrangement joins TRBV29-1 to TRBJ2-3; 8 bases are shared with TRBD2. CDR1 and CDR2 from the germline V gene are SQVTM and ANQGSEA. J gave up 5 bases and V 2 bases, and 9 bases lay outside the gene matches. The CDR3 consists of 15 residues.

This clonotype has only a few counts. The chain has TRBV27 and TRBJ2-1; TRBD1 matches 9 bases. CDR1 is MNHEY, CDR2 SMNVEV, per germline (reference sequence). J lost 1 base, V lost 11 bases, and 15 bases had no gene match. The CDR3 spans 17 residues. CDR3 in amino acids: CAVALDRGGNSYNEQFF. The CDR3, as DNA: TGTGCCGTAGCCCTGGACAGGGGTGGTAATTCCTACAATGAGCAGTTCTTC.

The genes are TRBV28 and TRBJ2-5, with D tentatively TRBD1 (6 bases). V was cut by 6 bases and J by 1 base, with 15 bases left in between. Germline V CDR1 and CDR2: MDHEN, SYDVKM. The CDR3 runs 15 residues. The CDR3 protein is CASSRTVYPQETQYF. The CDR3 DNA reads TGTGCCAGCAGCCGGACAGTCTATCCCCAAGAGACCCAGTACTTC. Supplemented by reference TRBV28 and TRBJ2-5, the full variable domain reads DVKVTQSSRYLVKRTGEKVFLECVQDMDHENMFWYRQDPGLGLRLIYFSYDVKMKEKGDIPEGYSVSREKKERFSLILESASTNQTSMYLCASSRTVYPQETQYFGPGTRLLVL.

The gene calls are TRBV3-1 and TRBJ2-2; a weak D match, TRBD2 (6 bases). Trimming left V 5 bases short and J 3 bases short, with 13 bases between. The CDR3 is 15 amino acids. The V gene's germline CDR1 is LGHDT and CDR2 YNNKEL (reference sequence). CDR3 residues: CASSLGTLDTGELFF. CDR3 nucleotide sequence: TGTGCCAGCAGCTTGGGGACTCTAGACACCGGGGAGCTGTTTTTT.

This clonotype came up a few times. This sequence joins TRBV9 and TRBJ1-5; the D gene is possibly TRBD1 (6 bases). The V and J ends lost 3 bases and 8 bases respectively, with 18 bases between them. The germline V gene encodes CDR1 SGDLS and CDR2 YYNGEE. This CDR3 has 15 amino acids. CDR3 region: CASSAGGRLGEPQHF. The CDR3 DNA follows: TGTGCCAGCAGCGCCGGGGGCAGATTGGGGGAGCCCCAGCATTTT.

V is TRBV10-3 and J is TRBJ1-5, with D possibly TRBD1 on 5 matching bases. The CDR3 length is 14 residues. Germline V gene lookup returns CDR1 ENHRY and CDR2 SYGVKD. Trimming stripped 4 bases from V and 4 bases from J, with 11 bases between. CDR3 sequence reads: CAISVAGLNQPQHF. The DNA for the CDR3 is TGTGCCATCAGTGTTGCAGGGCTAAATCAGCCCCAGCATTTT.

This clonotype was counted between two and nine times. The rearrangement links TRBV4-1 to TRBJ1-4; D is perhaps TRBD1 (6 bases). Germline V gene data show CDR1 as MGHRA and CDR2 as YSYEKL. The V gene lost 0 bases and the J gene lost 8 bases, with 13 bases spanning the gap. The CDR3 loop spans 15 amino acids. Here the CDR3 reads CASSQDWGGWEKLFF. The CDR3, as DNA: TGCGCCAGCAGCCAAGACTGGGGGGGCTGGGAAAAACTGTTTTTT.

CDR3 protein: CASSESVGARILNQETQYF. CDR3 DNA sequence: TGCGCCAGCAGTGAGTCAGTGGGAGCCCGAATACTAAACCAAGAGACCCAGTACTTC. This chain uses TRBV10-2 with TRBJ2-5; maybe TRBD2 (5 bases). V was pared by 0 bases and J by 0 bases, with 20 bases between. The CDR3 loop spans 19 amino acids. The V gene's germline CDR1 is WSHSY and CDR2 SAAADI.

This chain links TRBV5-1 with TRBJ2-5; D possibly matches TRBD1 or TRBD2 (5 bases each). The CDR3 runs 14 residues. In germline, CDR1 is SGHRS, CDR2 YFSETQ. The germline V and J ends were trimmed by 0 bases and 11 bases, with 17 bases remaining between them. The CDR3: CASSLVTDLGEQYF. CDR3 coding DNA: TGCGCCAGCAGCTTGGTGACAGACCTAGGGGAGCAGTACTTC. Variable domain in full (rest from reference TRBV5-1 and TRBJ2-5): KAGVTQTPRYLIKTRGQQVTLSCSPISGHRSVSWYQQTPGQGLQFLFEYFSETQRNKGNFPGRFSGRQFSNSRSEMNVSTLELGDSALYLCASSLVTDLGEQYFGPGTRLLVL.

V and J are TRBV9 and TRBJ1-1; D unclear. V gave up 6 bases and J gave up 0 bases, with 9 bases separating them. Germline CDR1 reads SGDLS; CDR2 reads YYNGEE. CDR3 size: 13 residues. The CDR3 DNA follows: TGTGCCAGCAACGAAATCATGAACACTGAAGCTTTCTTT. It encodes CASNEIMNTEAFF.